Shown below are 9 T cell receptor beta chains from a single sample sequenced in a study of shared clonotypes between healthy human individuals. Method: immunoSEQ multiplex PCR; TCRdb's copy keeps in-frame clones and lacks some. This table holds roughly 2,500,000 clones, over 85% found once. Material for sequencing was naive CD4+ T cells from PBMCs. Subset given: CD45RA+ positively selected. These receptors were obtained from a man between 18 and 35 years old in good health. Some clones in this sample may be carry-over from other donors' samples.

The rearrangement links TRBV28 to TRBJ2-1, with 7 bases identical to TRBD1. This CDR3 contains 14 residues. Germline loops: CDR1 MDHEN, CDR2 SYDVKM. V shed 5 bases and J 6 bases; nucleotides not matched to a gene: 7. The CDR3, as DNA: TGTGCCAGCAGTGAAGGGGGACAGCGCAATGAGCAGTTCTTC. Translation: CASSEGGQRNEQFF. Together with reference TRBV28 and TRBJ2-1, the CDR3 gives the full variable domain: DVKVTQSSRYLVKRTGEKVFLECVQDMDHENMFWYRQDPGLGLRLIYFSYDVKMKEKGDIPEGYSVSREKKERFSLILESASTNQTSMYLCASSEGGQRNEQFFGPGTRLTVL.

The chain couples TRBV14 to TRBJ2-5, with D tentatively TRBD1 or TRBD2 (7 bases each). The CDR3 contains 14 residues. Trimming stripped 2 bases from V and 9 bases from J, with 16 bases between. Germline loops: CDR1 SGHDN, CDR2 FVKESK. CDR3 in amino acids: CASSQSGTAGPQYF. CDR3 bases: TGTGCCAGCAGCCAATCCGGGACAGCGGGGCCCCAGTACTTC.

The chain is built from TRBV5-1 and TRBJ2-5, with 7 bases aligning to TRBD1. V dropped 4 bases and J dropped 2; count of bases not matched to a gene: 5. This CDR3 is 14 amino acids long. The germline V gene encodes CDR1 SGHRS and CDR2 YFSETQ. The CDR3 sequence: CASSTGQAQETQYF. The CDR3 coding sequence is TGCGCCAGCAGCACCGGACAGGCTCAAGAGACCCAGTACTTC. Full variable domain (outside the CDR3, taken from reference TRBV5-1 and TRBJ2-5): KAGVTQTPRYLIKTRGQQVTLSCSPISGHRSVSWYQQTPGQGLQFLFEYFSETQRNKGNFPGRFSGRQFSNSRSEMNVSTLELGDSALYLCASSTGQAQETQYFGPGTRLLVL.

V is TRBV4-1 and J is TRBJ2-3; no reliable D call. The V end lost 3 bases, the J end lost 3 bases, and 16 bases lay between the germline ends. Germline loops: CDR1 MGHRA, CDR2 YSYEKL. The CDR3 is 16 residues long. CDR3 in DNA: TGCGCCAGCAGCCACCTAACGCGTGGGTTTACAGATACGCAGTATTTT. As protein: CASSHLTRGFTDTQYF.

The V and J genes are TRBV2 and TRBJ2-1, with 8 nucleotides matching TRBD2. The CDR3 runs to 15 residues. V gave up 1 base and J gave up 2 bases; unmatched junction bases: 1. CDR1 and CDR2 from the germline V gene are SNHLY and FYNNEI. In DNA form, the CDR3 reads TGTGCCAGCAGTGAAGAGCGGGAGCCCTACAATGAGCAGTTCTTC. It translates to CASSEEREPYNEQFF.

The CDR3 DNA reads TGTGCCAGCAGTCTAGTTGGCGGCAGGGACTTCTACGAGCAGTACTTC. Translating gives CASSLVGGRDFYEQYF. The chain carries TRBV28 and TRBJ2-7, with a tentative D call TRBD2 (6 bases). V lost 5 bases to trimming and J lost 3 bases, with 20 bases between them. Per the germline V gene, CDR1 is MDHEN and CDR2 is SYDVKM. This CDR3 contains 16 residues. Variable domain in full (rest from reference TRBV28 and TRBJ2-7): DVKVTQSSRYLVKRTGEKVFLECVQDMDHENMFWYRQDPGLGLRLIYFSYDVKMKEKGDIPEGYSVSREKKERFSLILESASTNQTSMYLCASSLVGGRDFYEQYFGPGTRLTVT.

This clone was seen a handful of times. This sample also contains other DNA sequences that code for the same CDR3. The chain carries TRBV5-1 and TRBJ1-2; D gene uncertain. CDR1 and CDR2 (germline): SGHRS, YFSETQ. V shed 0 bases and J shed 1 base, with 4 bases lying between them. The CDR3 loop spans 13 amino acids. The CDR3 coding sequence is TGCGCCAGCAGCTTGGGGGGTAACTATGGCTACACCTTC. Translation gives CASSLGGNYGYTF.

The rearrangement links TRBV6-1 to TRBJ1-2; D is possibly TRBD1 (5 bases). V lost 6 bases to trimming and J lost 5 bases, with 13 bases between them. The germline V gene encodes CDR1 MNHNS and CDR2 SASEGT. The CDR3 totals 13 residues. CDR3 bases: TGTGCCAGCAGCCCGGAGGGGAGGTATGGCTACACCTTC. This translates into CASSPEGRYGYTF.

The chain carries TRBV5-6 and TRBJ1-6; the D is unclear. The CDR3 spans 15 residues. Trimming cost V 4 bases and J 7 bases, with 15 bases left between them. Germline CDR1 reads SGHDT; CDR2 reads YYEEEE. The DNA for the CDR3 is TGTGCCAGCAGCAGATTAACGCTTCAGAATTCACCCCTCCACTTT. Translating it yields CASSRLTLQNSPLHF.